This TCR beta chain derives from a study of identical twins. Study-level results: A cross-sectional statistical analysis, not follow-up of the same donors, supported the conclusions. Zero-insertion analyses could be partly confounded by invariant MAIT and iNKT cells. Out-of-frame alpha sequences common to twins exhibited a surplus of low generation probability.

All donors comprised healthy Caucasians. This clonotype has just a few counts. No antigen is known for it. V was clipped by 7 bases and J by 8 bases, with 17 bases between them. The CDR3 runs to 13 residues. Germline CDR1 reads SQVTM; CDR2 reads ANQGSEA. TCRdb fed the 5' RACE reads into MiXCR, producing one record per CDR3 protein. The sample consists of about 570,000 distinct CDR3 sequences, 9.6% of them appearing once. A further study also used this sample, focusing on yellow fever vaccine responses in identical twins.

Sample: PBMCs. The rearrangement links TRBV29-1 to TRBJ1-4; D is perhaps TRBD1 (6 bases). The receptor comes from a young woman in good health. This chain's CDR3 is CSAAPGRGEKLFF. The CDR3 DNA is TGCAGCGCCGCCCCAGGGAGGGGGGAAAAACTGTTTTTT.